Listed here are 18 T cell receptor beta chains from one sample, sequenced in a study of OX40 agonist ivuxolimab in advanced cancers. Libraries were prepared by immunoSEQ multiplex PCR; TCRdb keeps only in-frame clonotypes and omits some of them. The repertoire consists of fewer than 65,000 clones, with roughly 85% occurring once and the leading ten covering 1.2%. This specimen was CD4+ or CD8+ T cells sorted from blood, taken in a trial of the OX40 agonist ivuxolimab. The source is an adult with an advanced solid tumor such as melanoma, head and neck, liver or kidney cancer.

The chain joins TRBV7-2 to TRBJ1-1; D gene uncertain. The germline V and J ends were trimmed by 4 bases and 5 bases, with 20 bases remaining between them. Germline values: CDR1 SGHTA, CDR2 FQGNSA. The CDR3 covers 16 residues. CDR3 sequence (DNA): TGTGCCAGCAGCTCCATGGTAGTCGGTTCGCGGACTGAAGCTTTCTTT. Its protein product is CASSSMVVGSRTEAFF.

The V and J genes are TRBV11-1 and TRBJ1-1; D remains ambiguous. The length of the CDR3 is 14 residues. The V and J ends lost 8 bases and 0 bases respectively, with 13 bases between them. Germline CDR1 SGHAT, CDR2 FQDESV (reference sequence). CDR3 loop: CASGTRTLNTEAFF. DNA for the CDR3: TGTGCCAGCGGCACGCGGACCTTGAACACTGAAGCTTTCTTT.

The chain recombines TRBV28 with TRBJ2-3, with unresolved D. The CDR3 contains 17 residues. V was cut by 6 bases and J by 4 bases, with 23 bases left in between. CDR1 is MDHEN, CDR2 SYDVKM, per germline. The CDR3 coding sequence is TGTGCCAGCAGATCATCCCCCTTCCGGTATAGGGCAGATACGCAGTATTTT. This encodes CASRSSPFRYRADTQYF.

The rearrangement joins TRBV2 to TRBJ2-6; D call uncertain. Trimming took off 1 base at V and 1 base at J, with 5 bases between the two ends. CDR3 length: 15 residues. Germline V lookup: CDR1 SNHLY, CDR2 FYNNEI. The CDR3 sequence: CASSEDRSGANVLTF. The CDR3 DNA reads TGTGCCAGCAGTGAAGACAGATCTGGGGCCAACGTCCTGACTTTC.

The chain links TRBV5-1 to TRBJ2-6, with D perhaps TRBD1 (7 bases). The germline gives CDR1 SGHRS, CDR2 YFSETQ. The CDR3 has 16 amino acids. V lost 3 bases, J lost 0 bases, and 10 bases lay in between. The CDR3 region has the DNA TGCGCCAGCAGCTCAGGGGGGTCCTCTGGGGCCAACGTCCTGACTTTC. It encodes CASSSGGSSGANVLTF.

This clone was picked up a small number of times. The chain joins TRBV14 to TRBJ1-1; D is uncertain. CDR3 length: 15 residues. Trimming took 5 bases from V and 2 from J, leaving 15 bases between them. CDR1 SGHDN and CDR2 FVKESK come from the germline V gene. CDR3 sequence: CASSLESDPNTEAFF. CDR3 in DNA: TGTGCCAGCAGCTTGGAGTCAGACCCTAACACTGAAGCTTTCTTT.

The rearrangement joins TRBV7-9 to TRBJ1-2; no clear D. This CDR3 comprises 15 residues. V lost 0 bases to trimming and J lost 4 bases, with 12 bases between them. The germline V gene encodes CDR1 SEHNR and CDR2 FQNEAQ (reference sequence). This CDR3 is CASSLALTDSYGYTF. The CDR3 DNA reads TGTGCCAGCAGCTTAGCTTTGACGGACTCCTATGGCTACACCTTC. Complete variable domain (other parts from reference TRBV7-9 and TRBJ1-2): DTGVSQNPRHKITKRGQNVTFRCDPISEHNRLYWYRQTLGQGPEFLTYFQNEAQLEKSRLLSDRFSAERPKGSFSTLEIQRTEQGDSAMYLCASSLALTDSYGYTFGSGTRLTVV.

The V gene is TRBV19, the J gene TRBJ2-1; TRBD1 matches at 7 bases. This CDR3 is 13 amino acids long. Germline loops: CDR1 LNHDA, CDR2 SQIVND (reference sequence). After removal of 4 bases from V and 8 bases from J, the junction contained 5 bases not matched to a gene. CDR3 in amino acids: CASSRRDRDEQFF. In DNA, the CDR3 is TGTGCCAGTAGTAGAAGAGACAGGGATGAGCAGTTCTTC.

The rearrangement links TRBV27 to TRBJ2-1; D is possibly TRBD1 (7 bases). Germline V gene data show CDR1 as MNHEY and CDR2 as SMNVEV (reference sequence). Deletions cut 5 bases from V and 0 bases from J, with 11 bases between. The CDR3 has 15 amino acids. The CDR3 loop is CASSGTAGSYNEQFF. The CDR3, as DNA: TGTGCCAGCAGTGGGACAGCGGGCTCCTACAATGAGCAGTTCTTC.

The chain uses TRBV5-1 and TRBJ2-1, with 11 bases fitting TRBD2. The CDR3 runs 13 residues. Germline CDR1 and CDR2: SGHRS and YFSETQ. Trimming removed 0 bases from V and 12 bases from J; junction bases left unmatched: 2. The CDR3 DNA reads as TGCGCCAGCAGCTTGGTAGCGGGAGGGCCGCAGTTCTTC. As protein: CASSLVAGGPQFF.

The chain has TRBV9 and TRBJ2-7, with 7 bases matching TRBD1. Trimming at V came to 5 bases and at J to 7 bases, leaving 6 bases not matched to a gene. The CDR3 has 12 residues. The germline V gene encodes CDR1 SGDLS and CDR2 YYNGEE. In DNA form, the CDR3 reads TGTGCCAGCAGTCGCGACAGGGATGAGCAGTACTTC. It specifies CASSRDRDEQYF. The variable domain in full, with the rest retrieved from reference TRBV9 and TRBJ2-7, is DSGVTQTPKHLITATGQRVTLRCSPRSGDLSVYWYQQSLDQGLQFLIQYYNGEERAKGNILERFSAQQFPDLHSELNLSSLELGDSALYFCASSRDRDEQYFGPGTRLTVT.

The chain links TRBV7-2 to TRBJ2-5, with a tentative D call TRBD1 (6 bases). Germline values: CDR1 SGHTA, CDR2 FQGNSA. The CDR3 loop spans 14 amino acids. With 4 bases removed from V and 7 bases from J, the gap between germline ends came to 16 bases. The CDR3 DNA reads TGTGCCAGCAGCTCTCAACAGGGCCCTGGGACCCAGTACTTC. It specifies CASSSQQGPGTQYF.

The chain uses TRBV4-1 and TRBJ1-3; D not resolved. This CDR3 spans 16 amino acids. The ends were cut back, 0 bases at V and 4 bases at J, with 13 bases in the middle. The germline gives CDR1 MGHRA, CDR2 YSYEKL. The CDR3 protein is CASSQEHLGVGNTIYF. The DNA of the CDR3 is TGCGCCAGCAGCCAAGAACACCTCGGTGTCGGAAACACCATATATTTT.

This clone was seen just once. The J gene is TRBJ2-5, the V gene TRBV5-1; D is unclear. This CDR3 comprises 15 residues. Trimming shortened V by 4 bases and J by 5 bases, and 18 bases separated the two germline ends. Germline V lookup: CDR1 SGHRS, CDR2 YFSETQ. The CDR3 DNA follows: TGCGCCAGCAGCCCGGGCCTCGGCGAGTGGGAGACCCAGTACTTC. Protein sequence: CASSPGLGEWETQYF.

The CDR3 DNA follows: TGTGCCGGCTCCGGGACTAGCGGGACCTACGAGCAGTACTTC. This gives the protein CAGSGTSGTYEQYF. The J gene is TRBJ2-7, the V gene TRBV6-5; TRBD2 matches at 13 bases. Germline CDR1 reads MNHEY; CDR2 reads SVGAGI. The J segment lost 2 bases and the V segment lost 11 bases, leaving 6 bases of the junction unmatched. The CDR3 loop spans 14 amino acids.

As DNA, the CDR3 is TGTGCCAGCAGCTTGGATTCGGGAGGGACCCAGTACTTC. It translates to CASSLDSGGTQYF. The chain recombines TRBV5-4 with TRBJ2-5, with 7 nucleotides matching TRBD2. CDR1 and CDR2 from the germline V gene are SGHNT and YYREEE (reference sequence). The trim removed 0 bases at V and 7 bases at J, leaving 3 bases unmatched. The CDR3 totals 13 residues.

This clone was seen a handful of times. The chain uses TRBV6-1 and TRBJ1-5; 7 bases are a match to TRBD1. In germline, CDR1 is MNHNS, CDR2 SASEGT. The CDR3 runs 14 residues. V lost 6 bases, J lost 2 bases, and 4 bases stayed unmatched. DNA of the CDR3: TGTGCCAGCAGGAGGGGGCTCGGCAATCAGCCCCAGCATTTT. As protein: CASRRGLGNQPQHF.

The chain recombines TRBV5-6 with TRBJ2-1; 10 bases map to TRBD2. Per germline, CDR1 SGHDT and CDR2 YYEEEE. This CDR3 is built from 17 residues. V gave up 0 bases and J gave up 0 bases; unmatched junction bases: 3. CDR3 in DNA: TGTGCCAGCAGCTTGGGGGCTAGCGGGAGCTCCTACAATGAGCAGTTCTTC. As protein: CASSLGASGSSYNEQFF.